The rows below give T cell receptor beta chains drawn from one sample of a study of blood T cell repertoires in COVID-19. The data were produced by immunoSEQ multiplex PCR, yet TCRdb's version contains in-frame clones alone and is incomplete. The table lists tens of thousands of clones, approximately 86% of them singletons. Sequencing used peripheral blood. The receptors derive from a man aged 55 to 70 with acute or convalescent COVID-19. Each CDR3 is given with its conserved first and last residue. The order of the fields is CDR3 DNA, CDR3 protein, clone size, V gene, D gene, J gene. The D gene is left open where the match is weak. The listing skips clone size in some rows; elsewhere it reads once, few, many or a size class.

TGTGCCAGCAGCCGACAGGGGCCCTACGAGCAGTACTTC	CASSRQGPYEQYF	.	TRBV6-2/TRBV6-3	TRBD1	TRBJ2-7
TGTGCCAGTAGTTCACACAGGAACACCGGGGAGCTGTTTTTT	CASSSHRNTGELFF	.	TRBV19	.	TRBJ2-2
TGTGCCAGCAGCTCGCAACAGGGACCCGGGGCCTATGGCTACACCTTC	CASSSQQGPGAYGYTF	.	TRBV5-4	.	TRBJ1-2
TGTGCCAGCTCACCTCCCGGACAGGGGAATCTCTATGGCTACACCTTC	CASSPPGQGNLYGYTF	.	TRBV18	TRBD1	TRBJ1-2
TGTGCCAGCAGTCCCTGGGGACTAGCGGGGGCAGATACGCAGTATTTT	CASSPWGLAGADTQYF	.	TRBV2	TRBD2	TRBJ2-3
TGTGCCAGCAGCTGGCGAGGAGGACAGAGCTCTGGAAACACCATATATTTT	CASSWRGGQSSGNTIYF	.	TRBV7-8	.	TRBJ1-3
TGTGCCTGGAGTACCGGGACAACGTACGAGCAGTACTTC	CAWSTGTTYEQYF	.	TRBV30	.	TRBJ2-7
TGTGCCAGCAGCCCCAGGCTAGCGGGAGCCGCTAGCACAGATACGCAGTATTTT	CASSPRLAGAASTDTQYF	.	TRBV7-9	TRBD2	TRBJ2-3
TGTGCCAGCACCAAAGGGGAGAACTATGGCTACACCTTC	CASTKGENYGYTF	.	TRBV7-9	.	TRBJ1-2
TGTGCCAGCAGTTACCTTGGACAGGGGCGTCAGCCCCAGCATTTT	CASSYLGQGRQPQHF	.	TRBV6-5	TRBD1	TRBJ1-5
TGTGCCAGCACAAGTGACATAGCGAGATATCAAAGCACAGATACGCAGTATTTT	CASTSDIARYQSTDTQYF	.	TRBV27	.	TRBJ2-3
TGTGCCTGGAGTGTAGTAGCCCCAGCGGAGCAGTACTTC	CAWSVVAPAEQYF	.	TRBV30	.	TRBJ2-7
TGTGCCAGCAGCTTGGGGTTGCGGGAGGGCCCGGATACGCAGTATTTT	CASSLGLREGPDTQYF	.	TRBV5-8	TRBD2	TRBJ2-3
TGTGCCAGCAGTTTATTGTCCGGCGGGAGGAGAAATGAGCAGTTCTTC	CASSLLSGGRRNEQFF	.	TRBV27	TRBD2	TRBJ2-1
TGTGCCAGCAGCCGAGGACAGCACTATGGCTACACCTTC	CASSRGQHYGYTF	.	TRBV12-3/TRBV12-4	.	TRBJ1-2
TGCGCCAGCAGTGAGAGAAGGGGTTTAGAGACCCAGTACTTC	CASSERRGLETQYF	.	TRBV10-2	.	TRBJ2-5
TGTGCCAGCTCCCCGGGACAGGGGAAAGGTTCACCCCTCCACTTT	CASSPGQGKGSPLHF	.	TRBV18	TRBD1	TRBJ1-6
TGTGCCAGCAGCTTGACCATAGCGGGCCAAGAGACCCAGTACTTC	CASSLTIAGQETQYF	.	TRBV5-6	TRBD2	TRBJ2-5
TGTGCCAGCAGCCGATCTAAGATTGGGACAGCCAACACCGGGGAGCTGTTTTTT	CASSRSKIGTANTGELFF	many	TRBV3-1/TRBV3-2	TRBD1	TRBJ2-2
TGTGCCAGCAGCACAGGGGACAGGGGGAATCAGCCCCAGCATTTT	CASSTGDRGNQPQHF	.	TRBV5-8	TRBD1	TRBJ1-5
TGCGCCAGCAGCGCCCGGACAGGGGACACAGATACGCAGTATTTT	CASSARTGDTDTQYF	.	TRBV5-1	TRBD1	TRBJ2-3
TGTGCCAGCAGCCCCCTAGCCCGGGAGACCCAGTACTTC	CASSPLARETQYF	.	TRBV12-3/TRBV12-4	.	TRBJ2-5
TGTGCCAGCAGCTTGGGGAAGACTAGCGGGGGGTACCAAGAGACCCAGTACTTC	CASSLGKTSGGYQETQYF	.	TRBV7-2	TRBD2	TRBJ2-5
TGTGCCAGCAGCTACAGACAGACCTATAATTCACCCCTCCACTTT	CASSYRQTYNSPLHF	.	TRBV7-8	.	TRBJ1-6
TGCGCCAGCAGGATCGACAGGACTAACACCGGGGAGCTGTTTTTT	CASRIDRTNTGELFF	.	TRBV5-1	.	TRBJ2-2
TGTGCCAGCAGCTTAGGACAGGGGGCGGGCGAGCAGTACTTC	CASSLGQGAGEQYF	.	TRBV7-6	TRBD1	TRBJ2-7